This TCR beta chain was retrieved from a study of blood T cell repertoires in COVID-19. Study-wide background: The analysed material was cDNA or gDNA that came from T cells, B-cell-depleted T cells, or PBMCs.

Assay: immunoSEQ multiplex PCR; the TCRdb copy retains only in-frame clones and omits some. In the table there are fewer than 250,000 clones, 85% of which are singletons. Sequenced sample: peripheral blood. The TCR sequence derives from a woman aged 60-75 years with active or convalescent COVID-19.

The CDR3 bases are TGTGCCAGCAGCTTAACCGACAGAGCGGGCGAGCAGTACTTC. Protein: CASSLTDRAGEQYF. The chain employs TRBV11-3 and TRBJ2-7; perhaps TRBD2 as D (6 bases). Germline-derived CDR1 and CDR2 are SGHNT and YENEEA. The ends were cut back, 2 bases at V and 6 bases at J, with 14 bases in the middle. The CDR3 contains 14 residues. Using reference TRBV11-3 and TRBJ2-7 for the parts outside the CDR3, the full variable domain is EAGVVQSPRYKIIEKKQPVAFWCNPISGHNTLYWYLQNLGQGPELLIRYENEEAVDDSQLPKDRFSAERLKGVDSTLKIQPAELGDSAVYLCASSLTDRAGEQYFGPGTRLTVT.